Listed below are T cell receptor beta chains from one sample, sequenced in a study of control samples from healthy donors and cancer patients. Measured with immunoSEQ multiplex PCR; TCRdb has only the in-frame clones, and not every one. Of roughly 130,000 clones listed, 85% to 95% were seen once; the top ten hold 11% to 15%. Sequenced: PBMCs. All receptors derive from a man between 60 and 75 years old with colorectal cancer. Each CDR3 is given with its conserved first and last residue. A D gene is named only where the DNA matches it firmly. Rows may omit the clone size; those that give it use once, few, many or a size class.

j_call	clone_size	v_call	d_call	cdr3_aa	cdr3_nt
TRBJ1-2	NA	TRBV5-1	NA	CASSSTSDNYGYTF	TGCGCCAGCAGCTCGACCTCAGATAACTATGGCTACACCTTC
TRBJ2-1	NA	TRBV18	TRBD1	CASSRRDREDNEQFF	TGTGCCAGCTCACGCCGGGACAGGGAGGACAATGAGCAGTTCTTC
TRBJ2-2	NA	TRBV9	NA	CASSAQLATGELFF	TGTGCCAGCAGCGCGCAGCTAGCGACCGGGGAGCTGTTTTTT
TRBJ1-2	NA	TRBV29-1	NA	CSVGGVNYGYTF	TGCAGCGTGGGGGGGGTGAACTATGGCTACACCTTC
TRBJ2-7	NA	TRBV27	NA	CASSPSLGIHYEQYF	TGTGCCAGCAGTCCTTCCCTCGGGATTCATTACGAGCAGTACTTC
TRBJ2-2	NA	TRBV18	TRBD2	CASSPSGGTYTGELFF	TGTGCCAGCTCACCTAGCGGGGGGACCTACACCGGGGAGCTGTTTTTT
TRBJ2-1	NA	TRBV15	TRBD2	CATSITQRGGLNEQFF	TGTGCCACCAGCATTACCCAGCGGGGGGGGCTTAATGAGCAGTTCTTC
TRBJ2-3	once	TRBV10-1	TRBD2	CASSPAGVSADTQYF	TGCGCCAGCAGTCCAGCGGGGGTAAGCGCAGATACGCAGTATTTT
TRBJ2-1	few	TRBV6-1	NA	CASSEAGSSNEQFF	TGTGCCAGCAGTGAAGCGGGCAGTAGCAATGAGCAGTTCTTC
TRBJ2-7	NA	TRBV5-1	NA	CASSLPAYEQYF	TGCGCCAGCAGCCTGCCTGCCTACGAGCAGTACTTC
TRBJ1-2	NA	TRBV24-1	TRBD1	CATSDSPGTGVGWYGYTF	TGTGCCACCAGTGATTCCCCCGGGACAGGGGTCGGGTGGTATGGCTACACCTTC
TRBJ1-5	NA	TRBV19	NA	CASSQGQLNQPQHF	TGTGCCAGTTCCCAGGGACAATTAAATCAGCCCCAGCATTTT
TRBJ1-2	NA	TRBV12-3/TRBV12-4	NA	CASSPGRNYGYTF	TGTGCCAGCAGCCCGGGACGGAACTATGGCTACACCTTC
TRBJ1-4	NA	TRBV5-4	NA	CASSTGTAGVEKLFF	TGTGCCAGCAGCACAGGGACGGCAGGAGTTGAAAAACTGTTTTTT
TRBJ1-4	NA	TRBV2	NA	CASMSQFNEKLFF	TGTGCCAGCATGTCACAGTTTAATGAAAAACTGTTTTTT
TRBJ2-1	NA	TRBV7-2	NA	CASSRQREQFF	TGTGCCAGCAGCCGCCAGCGGGAGCAGTTCTTC
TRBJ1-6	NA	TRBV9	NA	CASSVGGSSYNSPLHF	TGTGCCAGCAGCGTGGGAGGGAGCTCCTATAATTCACCCCTCCACTTT
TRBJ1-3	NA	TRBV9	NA	CASSAQVLSGNTIYF	TGTGCCAGCAGCGCTCAGGTTCTCTCTGGAAACACCATATATTTT
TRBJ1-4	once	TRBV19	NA	CASSTQGFGEKLFF	TGTGCCAGTAGTACGCAGGGTTTCGGTGAAAAACTGTTTTTT
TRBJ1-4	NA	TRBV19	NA	CASSLGSANEKLFF	TGTGCCAGTAGTTTAGGGTCGGCGAATGAAAAACTGTTTTTT
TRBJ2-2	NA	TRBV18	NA	CASSPGGPTRELFF	TGTGCCAGCTCACCAGGGGGCCCCACGAGGGAGCTGTTTTTT
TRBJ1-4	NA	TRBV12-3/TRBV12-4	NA	CASSSSEKLFF	TGTGCCAGCAGTTCATCAGAAAAACTGTTTTTT
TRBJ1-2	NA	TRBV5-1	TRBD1	CASSSQGVDGYTF	TGCGCCAGCAGCTCACAGGGGGTTGATGGCTACACCTTC
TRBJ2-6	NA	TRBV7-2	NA	CASSREGRGANVLTF	TGTGCCAGCAGCCGCGAGGGGAGAGGGGCCAACGTCCTGACTTTC
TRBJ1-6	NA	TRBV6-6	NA	CASSGGRVSSPLHF	TGTGCCAGCAGTGGGGGCAGGGTGAGCTCACCCCTCCACTTT
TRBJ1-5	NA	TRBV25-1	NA	CASSPPGGSNQPQHF	TGTGCCAGCAGTCCCCCGGGGGGGAGCAATCAGCCCCAGCATTTT
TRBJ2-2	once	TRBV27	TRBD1	CAIRRQGAAGELFF	TGTGCCATCAGGCGACAGGGGGCCGCCGGGGAGCTGTTTTTT
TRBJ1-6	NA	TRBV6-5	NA	CASSYRDFNSPLHF	TGTGCCAGCAGTTACAGGGATTTTAATTCACCCCTCCACTTT